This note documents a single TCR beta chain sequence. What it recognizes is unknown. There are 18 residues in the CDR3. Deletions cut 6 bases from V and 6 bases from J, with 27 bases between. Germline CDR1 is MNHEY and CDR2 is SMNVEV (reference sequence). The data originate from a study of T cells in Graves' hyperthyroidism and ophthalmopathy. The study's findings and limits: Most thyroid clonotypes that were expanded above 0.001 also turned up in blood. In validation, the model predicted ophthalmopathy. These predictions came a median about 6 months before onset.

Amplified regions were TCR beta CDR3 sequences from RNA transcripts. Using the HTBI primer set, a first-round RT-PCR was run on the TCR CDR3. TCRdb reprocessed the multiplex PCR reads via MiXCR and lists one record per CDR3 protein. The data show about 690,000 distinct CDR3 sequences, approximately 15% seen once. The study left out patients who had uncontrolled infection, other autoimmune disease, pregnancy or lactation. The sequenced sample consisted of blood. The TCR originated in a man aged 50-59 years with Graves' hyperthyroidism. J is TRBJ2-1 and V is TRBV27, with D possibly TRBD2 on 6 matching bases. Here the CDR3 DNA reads TGTGCCAGCAGCCCATGGGGGAGGACACACGGGCAACTCAATGAGCAGTTCTTC. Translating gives CASSPWGRTHGQLNEQFF.